This entry lists 14 T cell receptor beta chains sequenced from one sample in a study of blood T cells in healthy people across ages. Next came a second PCR, run for roughly 6 to 11 cycles, which used a sample-barcoded 5' primer along with a J-beta primer mix. TCRdb reprocessed the 5' RACE reads with MiXCR, giving one entry per CDR3 protein. The sample yields 750,000 to 1,000,000 distinct CDR3 sequences, about 28% seen once. These sequences were also reported in another study, on T cells of mothers and their children.

The sequencing input was blood. These receptors came from a woman in her thirties or forties in good health.

The chain uses TRBV28 and TRBJ1-1; TRBD1 might be the D (5 bases). The germline V gene has CDR1 MDHEN and CDR2 SYDVKM. The CDR3 covers 13 residues. V was clipped by 5 bases and J by 7 bases, with 14 bases between them. For the CDR3, the DNA is TGTGCCAGCAGTCCCTTCCCGAGGGGTGAAGCTTTCTTT. It specifies CASSPFPRGEAFF.

There are a few counts of this clonotype. The CDR3 DNA reads TGTGCCAGCAGTCGTACCCTCGTGGATACGCAGTATTTT. Protein sequence: CASSRTLVDTQYF. This chain links TRBV12-3 or TRBV12-4 with TRBJ2-3; D is undetermined. The CDR3 runs 13 residues. V lost 5 bases to trimming and J lost 6 bases, with 12 bases between them.

Comments on this clonotype: Just one base apart from a much larger clone, this may be a read error. The J gene is TRBJ2-7, the V gene TRBV28, with 8 positions matching TRBD2. The V and J ends lost 5 bases and 5 bases, in that order; junction bases with no gene match: 20. CDR1 MDHEN and CDR2 SYDVKM come from the germline V gene. CDR3 length: 18 residues. CDR3 in amino acids: CASSPSNPLAGGLHEQYF. DNA of the CDR3: TGTGCCAGCAGTCCCTCGAATCCACTTGCGGGGGGCCTCCACGAGCAGTACTTC. Drawing the rest from reference TRBV28 and TRBJ2-7, the complete variable domain is DVKVTQSSRYLVKRTGEKVFLECVQDMDHENMFWYRQDPGLGLRLIYFSYDVKMKEKGDIPEGYSVSREKKERFSLILESASTNQTSMYLCASSPSNPLAGGLHEQYFGPGTRLTVT.

The chain is built from TRBV5-1 and TRBJ1-1, with a tentative D call TRBD1 (5 bases). The CDR3 sequence is 15 residues long. Germline V gives CDR1 SGHRS, CDR2 YFSETQ. V lost 4 bases and J lost 5, with 18 bases in between. The CDR3 is CASSADVVGRTEAFF. CDR3 coding DNA: TGCGCCAGCAGCGCGGATGTGGTGGGGCGGACTGAAGCTTTCTTT.

The chain employs TRBV12-3 or TRBV12-4 and TRBJ2-3; 7 bases line up with TRBD2. V shed 6 bases, J shed 6 bases, and the junction held 15 bases outside the gene matches. The CDR3 extends over 16 amino acids. CDR3 sequence: CASRAGNSVGYDTQYF. CDR3 sequence (DNA): TGTGCCAGCAGAGCGGGGAACTCAGTAGGGTATGATACGCAGTATTTT.

This clonotype was counted a few times. The chain has TRBV6-6 and TRBJ1-1; unclear D gene. V was trimmed by 5 bases and J by 0 bases, leaving 7 bases between them. There are 13 residues in the CDR3. Looked up from germline, CDR1 is MNHNY and CDR2 is SVGAGI (reference sequence). CDR3 DNA: TGTGCCAGCAGTCAGTGGCTGAACACTGAAGCTTTCTTT. Its translation is CASSQWLNTEAFF.

This clonotype has just a few counts. The J gene is TRBJ1-5, the V gene TRBV28, with TRBD1 matching 8 bases. Trimming at V came to 7 bases and at J to 7 bases, leaving 12 bases not matched to a gene. CDR3 length equals 15 residues. Germline CDR1 and CDR2: MDHEN and SYDVKM. In DNA form, the CDR3 reads TGTGCCAGCAACCATGTACAGGGGGTGAACCAGCCCCAGCATTTT. Protein product: CASNHVQGVNQPQHF.

In this sample, this clonotype turned up a few times. V gene TRBV10-3 combines with J gene TRBJ2-5, with TRBD1 as a possible D gene (7 bases). The CDR3 runs to 16 residues. V lost 8 bases, J lost 4 bases, and 23 bases lay in between. The V gene's germline CDR1 is ENHRY and CDR2 SYGVKD. The CDR3 nucleotides are TGTGCCATCGGGGGGACAGAGGATATAGGACGAGAGACCCAGTACTTC. This gives the protein CAIGGTEDIGRETQYF.

CDR3 nucleotides: TGTGCCAGCATCCCCCTCCATAATAGCAATCAGCCCCAGCATTTT. This gives the protein CASIPLHNSNQPQHF. This chain links TRBV28 with TRBJ1-5, with D hard to call. V was clipped by 7 bases and J by 0 bases, with 13 bases between them. This CDR3 region has 15 residues. Looked up from germline, CDR1 is MDHEN and CDR2 is SYDVKM.

This clonotype was seen more than once but under ten times. The CDR3 here is CASSPPLLASTDTQYF. The CDR3 DNA sequence: TGTGCCAGTAGCCCCCCCCTGCTAGCTAGCACAGATACGCAGTATTTT. This rearrangement joins TRBV7-2 to TRBJ2-3; D perhaps matches TRBD2 (5 bases). This CDR3 has 16 amino acids. V was trimmed by 9 bases and J by 0 bases, leaving 19 bases between them. Germline-derived CDR1 and CDR2 are SGHTA and FQGNSA.

The chain recombines TRBV5-1 with TRBJ1-4; a weak D match, TRBD1 (6 bases). The germline V gene has CDR1 SGHRS and CDR2 YFSETQ. Trimming removed 1 base from V and 5 bases from J, with 9 bases in between. The CDR3 has 14 residues. The CDR3 nucleotides are TGCGCCAGCAGCTTGACAGGGCAGAATGAAAAACTGTTTTTT. As protein: CASSLTGQNEKLFF.

Turning to this clonotype: The conserved phenylalanine or tryptophan normally closing the CDR3 is absent here, so this likely arose from a read error. V usage is TRBV28 and J usage is TRBJ2-3; TRBD1 aligns across 7 bases. Germline V gene sequence: CDR1 MDHEN, CDR2 SYDVKM. The V gene end was trimmed by 4 bases and the J gene end by 1 base; junction bases not matched to a gene: 5. The CDR3 has 15 residues. The CDR3 DNA is TGTGCCAGCAGTTCACAGGGGAGTGGCACAGATACGCAGTATTTG. This gives the protein CASSSQGSGTDTQYL.

This clonotype has ten or more counts. The J gene is TRBJ1-2, the V gene TRBV28; tentative D call: TRBD1 (5 bases). The germline V gene encodes CDR1 MDHEN and CDR2 SYDVKM. Trimming cost V 3 bases and J 3 bases, with 20 bases left between them. The length of the CDR3 is 17 residues. CDR3 DNA sequence: TGTGCCAGCAGTTTGTGGGGGGGTTTTGGACAAGACTATGGCTACACCTTC. Encoded protein: CASSLWGGFGQDYGYTF.

The J gene is TRBJ2-1, the V gene TRBV6-4; TRBD2 aligns across 10 bases. The V segment lost 4 bases and the J segment 7 bases; nucleotides outside the gene matches: 7. Germline V lookup: CDR1 MRHNA, CDR2 SNTAGT. CDR3 length: 15 amino acids. CDR3 loop: CASSGGTSGANEQFF. The CDR3 DNA reads as TGTGCCAGCAGTGGAGGCACTAGCGGGGCGAATGAGCAGTTCTTC.